The TCR beta chain under discussion was sequenced for a study of shared clonotypes between healthy human individuals. In the case of this clone: Its antigen is still unknown.

TCRdb's table, derived via immunoSEQ multiplex PCR, lists solely in-frame clones and lacks some. The table lists 450,000 to 500,000 clones, around four fifths of them singletons. Germline V CDR1 and CDR2: GTSNPN, SVGIG (reference sequence). The CDR3 sequence is 14 residues long. Trimming left V 5 bases short and J 2 bases short, with 12 bases between. The study's findings and limits: Collection of samples was limited to blood; tissue repertoires likely differ.

This receptor was identified in a woman aged 40 to 50 in good health. Some clones in this sample may be carry-over from other donors' samples. Sequencing used PBMCs. The V call is TRBV30, the J call TRBJ1-4, with a tentative D call TRBD1 (5 bases). The CDR3 sequence: CAWQKGKTNEKLFF. CDR3 coding DNA: TGTGCCTGGCAGAAGGGGAAGACTAATGAAAAACTGTTTTTT.